The rows below give T cell receptor beta chains drawn from one sample of a study of regulatory T cells in long-lasting Graves disease. Using its own MiXCR run on the multiplex PCR reads, TCRdb lists one record per CDR3 protein. The top ten clones hold 35% to 55% of a sample with more than 650,000 distinct CDR3 sequences, approximately 29% of them seen once. The source material was peripheral blood mononuclear cells (PBMCs), sampled when the disease was refractory, from a patient treated with antithyroid drugs. The receptor source for this set is a female donor with Graves disease. The CDR3 runs from the conserved cysteine through the conserved F or W. The D gene is left open where the match is weak. Clone size appears in some rows only: once, few, many, or a class for an expanded clone.

cdr3_nt cdr3_aa v_call clone_size d_call j_call
TGTGCCAGCACCTCAGGGGTGATTAGGAATCAGCCCCAGCATTTT CASTSGVIRNQPQHF TRBV28 - - TRBJ1-5
TGTGCCAGCGCACCTTCGAGGGGTAGCAATCAGCCCCAGCATTTT CASAPSRGSNQPQHF TRBV28 - - TRBJ1-5
TGTGCCAGCAGGGAGAAAAGATTGGGCATGGGGCAGGAGGGCTACACCTTC CASREKRLGMGQEGYTF TRBV6-2/TRBV6-3 - - TRBJ1-2
TGTGCCAGCAGCTCTGGACAGGTTACCGGGCCCCAGCATTTT CASSSGQVTGPQHF TRBV28 - TRBD1 TRBJ1-5
TGCGCCGCAGCCTGCCGGGGTGGCAGCCCAACCTACGAGCAGTACTTC CAAACRGGSPTYEQYF TRBV10-1 - - TRBJ2-7
TGTGCCAGCAGTACTCTTAGGGGGGGCCAAGAGACCCAGTACTTC CASSTLRGGQETQYF TRBV6-2/TRBV6-3 - - TRBJ2-5
TGTGCCACGTGGAGCGGCTATGGCTACACCTTC CATWSGYGYTF TRBV19 - - TRBJ1-2
TGTGCCAGCAGCCAAGAATTAGGCAGGGAGAGCACTGAAGCTTTCTTT CASSQELGRESTEAFF TRBV3-1 few - TRBJ1-1
TGTGCCAGCAGTTCCCTCCAGGGGGCGTTGGGTGAAAAACTGTTTTTT CASSSLQGALGEKLFF TRBV7-9 - TRBD1 TRBJ1-4
TGTGCCTGGAGCGGGGACAAAACTAACTATGGCTACACCTTC CAWSGDKTNYGYTF TRBV30 - - TRBJ1-2
TGTGCCAGCAGCTTAGACCGGAGGCGCTACACCTTC CASSLDRRRYTF TRBV11-2 many - TRBJ1-2
TGTGCCAGCAGTTTATGGGGTTCAGGGTTAGAGGAAAAACTGTTTTTT CASSLWGSGLEEKLFF TRBV28 many - TRBJ1-4
TGTGCCAGTACTAAGACAGGGGTAGTCTACCAGCCCCAGCATTTT CASTKTGVVYQPQHF TRBV19 - TRBD1 TRBJ1-5
TGTGCCTTCAGACTTGGCTACGAGCAGTACTTC CAFRLGYEQYF TRBV30 - - TRBJ2-7
TGTGCCAGCAGCCAACTCCGAGGGGCGAACACTGAAGCTTTCTTT CASSQLRGANTEAFF TRBV3-1 - - TRBJ1-1
TGTGCCAGCAGTTACTCGCCGACTAGTAATTCCCACACCGGGGAGCTGTTTTTT CASSYSPTSNSHTGELFF TRBV6-2/TRBV6-3 - - TRBJ2-2
TGTGCCAGCAGTTTATCGATAAGACGGACAGGGGCGGACGAGCAGTACTTC CASSLSIRRTGADEQYF TRBV27 - TRBD1 TRBJ2-7
TGCAGTGCTGAAGTGCCAGGGGGTAACACCGGGGAGCTGTTTTTT CSAEVPGGNTGELFF TRBV20-1 - TRBD1 TRBJ2-2
TGTGCCAGCAGACGTCGCCGGGACAGCCGCTATGGCACTGAAGCTTTCTTT CASRRRRDSRYGTEAFF TRBV12-3/TRBV12-4 many TRBD1 TRBJ1-1
TGCAGTGCAAAATCAGGCAGGGGGAAGGCAGATACGCAGTATTTT CSAKSGRGKADTQYF TRBV20-1 - TRBD1 TRBJ2-3
TGTGCCAGCAGCAAGGAGTTCAACACTGAAGCTTTCTTT CASSKEFNTEAFF TRBV12-3/TRBV12-4 many - TRBJ1-1
TGTGCCAGCACTGAAGACGGACAAGAGACCCAGTACTTC CASTEDGQETQYF TRBV6-1 many - TRBJ2-5